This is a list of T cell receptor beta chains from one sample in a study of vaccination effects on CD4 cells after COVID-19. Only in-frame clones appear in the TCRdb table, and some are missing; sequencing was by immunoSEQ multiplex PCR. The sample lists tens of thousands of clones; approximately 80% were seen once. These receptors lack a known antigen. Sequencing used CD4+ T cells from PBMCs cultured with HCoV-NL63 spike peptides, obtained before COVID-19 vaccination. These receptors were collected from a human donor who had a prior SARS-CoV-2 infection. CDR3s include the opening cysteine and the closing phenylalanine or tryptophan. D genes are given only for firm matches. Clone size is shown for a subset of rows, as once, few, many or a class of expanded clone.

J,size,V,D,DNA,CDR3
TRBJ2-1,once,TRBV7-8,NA,TGTGCCAGCAGCTTAGAGGGGGGCTTGTCCTACAATGAGCAGTTCTTC,CASSLEGGLSYNEQFF
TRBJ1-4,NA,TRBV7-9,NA,TGTGCCAGCAGCTTAGGTTTCCAGGGCCAACTGTTTTTT,CASSLGFQGQLFF
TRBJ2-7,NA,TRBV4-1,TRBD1,TGCGCCAGCAGCCGCGGGACAGGTTACGAGCAGTACTTC,CASSRGTGYEQYF
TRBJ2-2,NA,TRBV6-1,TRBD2,TGTGCCAGCAGTGAAGTCTGGGGAGGGATCGGGGAGCTGTTTTTT,CASSEVWGGIGELFF
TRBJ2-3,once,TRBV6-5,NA,TGTGCCAGCAGGGACTTAGGCACAGATACGCAGTATTTT,CASRDLGTDTQYF
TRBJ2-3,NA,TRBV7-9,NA,TGTGCCAGCAGCATCTCTAGTGGGTGGGCAGATACGCAGTATTTT,CASSISSGWADTQYF
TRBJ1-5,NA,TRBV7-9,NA,TGTGCCAGCAGCCCGATTAATCAGCCCCAGCATTTT,CASSPINQPQHF
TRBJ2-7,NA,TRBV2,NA,TGTGCCAGCAGGACGGGGCCAGGGTTATTCTACGAGCAGTACTTC,CASRTGPGLFYEQYF
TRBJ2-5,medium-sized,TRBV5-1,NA,TGCGCCAGCAGCTTGTTTGCTGGGGAGACCCAGTACTTC,CASSLFAGETQYF
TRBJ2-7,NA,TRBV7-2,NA,TGTGCCAGCAGCCAGATGCCTGGGGGGTCCCACGAGCAGTACTTC,CASSQMPGGSHEQYF
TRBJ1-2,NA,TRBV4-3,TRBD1,TGCGCCAGCAGCCCGTGGGGACAGAGCGTACTTAACTATGGCTACACCTTC,CASSPWGQSVLNYGYTF